The 24 T cell receptor beta chains below all came from one sample that was sequenced in a study of blood T cell repertoires in COVID-19. Sequenced by immunoSEQ multiplex PCR; TCRdb stores in-frame clones only, minus some. The data contain fewer than 250,000 clones, about 87% of them seen just once; the ten biggest clones take up about 0.95%. Sequencing used PBMCs or T cells enriched from blood (not recorded which). These TCRs come from a man in his fifties or sixties who had been exposed to COVID-19.

The chain uses TRBV11-2 and TRBJ1-6; D is uncertain. The germline V gene encodes CDR1 SGHAT and CDR2 FQNNGV. The CDR3 is 18 amino acids. Trimming took 5 bases from V and 4 from J, leaving 21 bases between them. The CDR3 DNA follows: TGTGCCAGCAGCCCGGGGAGTCGGATTCGATCATATAATTCACCCCTCCACTTT. Translated: CASSPGSRIRSYNSPLHF. Filled out from reference TRBV11-2 and TRBJ1-6, the complete variable domain reads EAGVAQSPRYKIIEKRQSVAFWCNPISGHATLYWYQQILGQGPKLLIQFQNNGVVDDSQLPKDRFSAERLKGVDSTLKIQPAKLEDSAVYLCASSPGSRIRSYNSPLHFGNGTRLTVT.

The V gene is TRBV29-1, the J gene TRBJ2-5; D may be TRBD1 (6 bases). Germline assignment: CDR1 SQVTM and CDR2 ANQGSEA. The CDR3 spans 12 residues. The ends were cut back, 7 bases at V and 5 bases at J, with 14 bases in the middle. CDR3 sequence: CSGFQGSETQYF. CDR3 bases: TGCAGCGGCTTCCAGGGGTCGGAGACCCAGTACTTC.

The chain employs TRBV11-1 and TRBJ2-1, with a weak D call TRBD1 (5 bases). Between the trimmed V and J ends, which lost 11 bases and 5 bases, there was a span of 16 bases. Germline V gene lookup returns CDR1 SGHAT and CDR2 FQDESV (reference sequence). CDR3 length: 13 residues. CDR3 region: CAGARSRDNEQFF. CDR3 coding DNA: TGTGCCGGAGCGAGGAGCAGGGACAATGAGCAGTTCTTC.

The chain carries TRBV5-5 and TRBJ1-5; D might be TRBD1 (5 bases). Trimming stripped 0 bases from V and 2 bases from J, with 15 bases between. The CDR3 runs to 17 residues. Germline values: CDR1 SGHKS, CDR2 YYEKEE (reference sequence). The CDR3 here is CASSLVPPRVGNQPQHF. Written as DNA, the CDR3 is TGTGCCAGCAGCTTGGTACCCCCCAGGGTGGGCAATCAGCCCCAGCATTTT.

This clone was observed once. The chain uses TRBV7-8 and TRBJ2-1; no definite D call. Trimming took 4 bases from V and 5 from J, leaving 9 bases between them. This CDR3 contains 13 residues. Germline V gives CDR1 SGHVS, CDR2 FQNEAQ. CDR3 sequence: CASSSRNDNEQFF. The CDR3 nucleotides are TGTGCCAGCAGCTCCAGGAATGACAATGAGCAGTTCTTC.

The chain employs TRBV4-1 and TRBJ1-3; 10 bases are shared with TRBD1. Losses at the gene ends were 1 base for V and 4 bases for J; bases not matched to a gene: 1. CDR3 length: 15 residues. In germline, CDR1 is MGHRA, CDR2 YSYEKL. CDR3 sequence: CASSQGDRGGNTIYF. The CDR3, as DNA: TGCGCCAGCAGCCAAGGGGACAGGGGAGGAAACACCATATATTTT.

The chain couples TRBV6-5 to TRBJ2-7; D might be TRBD2 (5 bases). Germline V lookup: CDR1 MNHEY, CDR2 SVGAGI. Trimming removed 0 bases from V and 1 base from J, with 7 bases in between. The CDR3 totals 14 residues. CDR3 protein: CASSYSAGSYEQYF. The CDR3 region has the DNA TGTGCCAGCAGTTACTCGGCGGGTTCCTACGAGCAGTACTTC.

V usage is TRBV6-5 and J usage is TRBJ2-2, with D possibly being TRBD1 (5 bases). The CDR3 runs 14 residues. The V end lost 6 bases, the J end lost 2 bases, and 10 bases lay between the germline ends. Germline V gene sequence: CDR1 MNHEY, CDR2 SVGAGI. CDR3 DNA: TGTGCCAGCAGACAGGATCCTAACACCGGGGAGCTGTTTTTT. It codes for CASRQDPNTGELFF.

This rearrangement joins TRBV11-2 to TRBJ2-1, with 9 bases matching TRBD1. Trimming took 1 base from V and 8 from J; bases not matched to a gene: 9. The germline V gene encodes CDR1 SGHAT and CDR2 FQNNGV. The CDR3 runs 16 residues. The chain's CDR3 is CASSLGGTGFPDEQFF. CDR3 in DNA: TGTGCCAGCAGCTTAGGTGGGACAGGGTTTCCGGATGAGCAGTTCTTC.

The chain uses TRBV19 and TRBJ1-2; tentatively, D is TRBD1 (5 bases). Trimming pared 6 bases from V and 5 bases from J, leaving 10 bases between. The CDR3 has 12 residues. Germline V gene data show CDR1 as LNHDA and CDR2 as SQIVND (reference sequence). The CDR3 DNA follows: TGTGCCAGTAGCCCCACAGGATATGGCTACACCTTC. Residues: CASSPTGYGYTF.

This chain links TRBV7-3 with TRBJ2-5; D may be TRBD1 (6 bases). Germline assignment: CDR1 SGHTA and CDR2 FQGTGA. V was cut by 5 bases and J by 4 bases, with 11 bases left in between. The CDR3 has 13 amino acids. The CDR3 DNA is TGTGCCAGCAGCCCTACAGGGTCAGAGACCCAGTACTTC. Translating gives CASSPTGSETQYF.

The V gene is TRBV4-1, the J gene TRBJ2-3; 10 bases are a match to TRBD2. Germline CDR1 and CDR2: MGHRA and YSYEKL. The CDR3 contains 17 residues. After removal of 5 bases from V and 4 bases from J, the junction contained 12 bases not matched to a gene. DNA of the CDR3: TGCGCCAGCAGCTTACAATCAACTAGCGGGATTTCAGATACGCAGTATTTT. Residues: CASSLQSTSGISDTQYF.

The V call is TRBV11-3, the J call TRBJ1-1; no definite D call. The CDR3 is 13 amino acids. V was cut by 2 bases and J by 6 bases, with 10 bases left in between. Germline assignment: CDR1 SGHNT and CDR2 YENEEA. The chain's CDR3 is CASSLNSKAEAFF. The CDR3, as DNA: TGTGCCAGCAGCTTAAACAGCAAGGCTGAAGCTTTCTTT.

The chain carries TRBV14 and TRBJ2-7, with 8 bases lining up with TRBD1. The CDR3 is 16 amino acids. Trimming at V came to 4 bases and at J to 0 bases, leaving 8 bases not matched to a gene. Germline V gene sequence: CDR1 SGHDN, CDR2 FVKESK. CDR3 loop: CASSRGQGSSSYEQYF. CDR3 bases: TGTGCCAGCAGCCGAGGACAGGGCTCCAGCTCCTACGAGCAGTACTTC.

This chain connects TRBV19 to TRBJ1-1; D might be TRBD1 (6 bases). Trimming removed 6 bases at V and 6 bases at J, with 26 bases between. The germline gives CDR1 LNHDA, CDR2 SQIVND (reference sequence). This CDR3 contains 17 residues. CDR3 in amino acids: CASRKQGSLGPSAEAFF. In DNA form, the CDR3 reads TGTGCCAGTAGAAAACAGGGTTCTTTGGGTCCGAGCGCTGAAGCTTTCTTT.

This clone was counted once. V gene TRBV2 combines with J gene TRBJ1-5, with TRBD1 matching over 7 bases. The CDR3 spans 14 residues. Germline CDR1 reads SNHLY; CDR2 reads FYNNEI. V dropped 6 bases and J dropped 0; count of bases not matched to a gene: 2. Written as DNA, the CDR3 is TGTGCCAGCAGAGGGACAGTTAGCAATCAGCCCCAGCATTTT. Residues: CASRGTVSNQPQHF.

The chain uses TRBV3-1 (or the pseudogene TRBV3-2) and TRBJ1-3; no definite D call. The CDR3 is 15 amino acids. Germline CDR1 and CDR2: LGHDT and YNNKEL (reference sequence). With 0 bases removed from V and 1 base from J, the gap between germline ends came to 7 bases. CDR3 protein: CASSQDQRSGNTIYF. CDR3 in DNA: TGTGCCAGCAGCCAAGATCAACGGTCTGGAAACACCATATATTTT.

The gene calls are TRBV11-3 and TRBJ2-3; D might be TRBD1 (6 bases). V lost 1 base and J lost 2, with 10 bases in between. This CDR3 region has 15 residues. The germline V gene encodes CDR1 SGHNT and CDR2 YENEEA. DNA for the CDR3: TGTGCCAGCAGCTTAGGGACAGAAGTCACAGATACGCAGTATTTT. Protein: CASSLGTEVTDTQYF.

The chain is built from TRBV5-1 and TRBJ1-2; D may be TRBD1 (6 bases). The germline gives CDR1 SGHRS, CDR2 YFSETQ. The V gene lost 4 bases and the J gene lost 6 bases, with 16 bases spanning the gap. The CDR3 length is 14 residues. CDR3 bases: TGCGCCAGCAGCCGCGAGGGGGACGACCATGGCTACACCTTC. This sequence encodes CASSREGDDHGYTF.

The chain employs TRBV5-6 and TRBJ2-3, with TRBD2 matching 8 bases. The CDR3 loop spans 16 amino acids. Losses at the gene ends were 1 base for V and 2 bases for J; bases not matched to a gene: 6. CDR1 and CDR2 (germline): SGHDT, YYEEEE. CDR3 bases: TGTGCCAGCAGCTTGTGGAAGCGGGGGCCCACAGATACGCAGTATTTT. This sequence encodes CASSLWKRGPTDTQYF.

The rearrangement uses TRBV3-1 (or the pseudogene TRBV3-2) and TRBJ2-3; weak D call: TRBD2 (6 bases). Trimming stripped 1 base from V and 1 base from J, with 6 bases between. The CDR3 loop spans 14 amino acids. Per germline, CDR1 LGHDT and CDR2 YNNKEL (reference sequence). CDR3 DNA: TGTGCCAGCAGCCAAGGGGGGGGCACAGATACGCAGTATTTT. This gives the protein CASSQGGGTDTQYF.

DNA for the CDR3: TGCAGCGTCCTCCGGACTAGCGTCGGTGAGCAGTTCTTC. Translation: CSVLRTSVGEQFF. The rearrangement joins TRBV29-1 to TRBJ2-1, with TRBD2 matching over 9 bases. Germline loops: CDR1 SQVTM, CDR2 ANQGSEA. This CDR3 region has 13 residues. V lost 6 bases to trimming and J lost 9 bases; unmatched junction nucleotides: 9.

The rearrangement joins TRBV7-2 to TRBJ2-7; 8 bases fit TRBD1. The CDR3 runs 14 residues. From germline, CDR1 is SGHTA and CDR2 FQGNSA. The junction had 9 bases not matched to a gene; V was cut back by 6 bases and J by 5 bases. The CDR3 sequence is CASRKGQEGDEQYF. The DNA for the CDR3 is TGTGCCAGCAGGAAGGGACAGGAGGGCGACGAGCAGTACTTC.

A single count supports this clone. J is TRBJ1-5 and V is TRBV30; D not resolved. The germline V and J ends were trimmed by 6 bases and 6 bases, with 15 bases remaining between them. Per the germline V gene, CDR1 is GTSNPN and CDR2 is SVGIG (reference sequence). This CDR3 has 13 amino acids. The CDR3: CACETMEGQPQHF. The CDR3 DNA reads as TGTGCCTGCGAGACGATGGAGGGTCAGCCCCAGCATTTT. The full variable domain, its missing parts supplied by reference TRBV30 and TRBJ1-5, is SQTIHQWPATLVQPVGSPLSLECTVEGTSNPNLYWYRQAAGRGLQLLFYSVGIGQISSEVPQNLSASRPQDRQFILSSKKLLLSDSGFYLCACETMEGQPQHFGDGTRLSIL.